One sample yielded the 10 T cell receptor beta chains listed below, sequenced in a study of blood T cell repertoires in COVID-19. The table came from immunoSEQ multiplex PCR; TCRdb's copy has only in-frame clones and leaves some out. The table shows more than 350,000 clones, with 87% occurring only once. Source material: peripheral blood. Every receptor here comes from a woman in her 30s with COVID-19, enrolled during active disease.

The chain is built from TRBV7-2 and TRBJ1-1, with D maybe TRBD1 (5 bases). CDR3 length equals 14 residues. The V gene lost 2 bases and the J gene lost 3 bases, with 10 bases spanning the gap. Germline values: CDR1 SGHTA, CDR2 FQGNSA. The CDR3 here is CASSLRTLYTEAFF. The CDR3 DNA sequence: TGTGCCAGCAGCTTACGGACACTTTACACTGAAGCTTTCTTT.

V gene TRBV2 combines with J gene TRBJ2-5; D remains ambiguous. Germline CDR1 reads SNHLY; CDR2 reads FYNNEI. V was pared by 7 bases and J by 0 bases, with 15 bases between. The CDR3 runs to 15 residues. CDR3 coding DNA: TGTGCCAGCACCGATCGACACTGGTACCAAGAGACCCAGTACTTC. Amino acid sequence: CASTDRHWYQETQYF.

The CDR3, as DNA: TGTGCCAGTAGTATAGAAGCTAGCGGAACTCAAGAGACCCAGTACTTC. Translating gives CASSIEASGTQETQYF. The rearrangement links TRBV19 to TRBJ2-5; 7 nucleotides match TRBD2. CDR1 and CDR2 (germline): LNHDA, SQIVND (reference sequence). The ends lost 0 bases at V and 2 bases at J; junction bases unmatched: 6. The CDR3 contains 16 residues. The entire variable domain, with the rest obtained from reference TRBV19 and TRBJ2-5, is as follows: DGGITQSPKYLFRKEGQNVTLSCEQNLNHDAMYWYRQDPGQGLRLIYYSQIVNDFQKGDIAEGYSVSREKKESFPLTVTSAQKNPTAFYLCASSIEASGTQETQYFGPGTRLLVL.

This rearrangement joins TRBV30 to TRBJ1-3; D is ambiguous. Germline CDR1 is GTSNPN and CDR2 is SVGIG (reference sequence). The CDR3 consists of 12 residues. Trimming left V 1 base short and J 9 bases short, with 10 bases between. This chain's CDR3 is CAWSEGRGTIYF. For the CDR3, the DNA is TGTGCCTGGAGTGAGGGCCGGGGCACCATATATTTT.

This chain connects TRBV9 to TRBJ1-1; D is uncertain. CDR1 is SGDLS and CDR2 is YYNGEE in the germline V gene. V was cut by 4 bases and J by 3 bases, with 10 bases left in between. The CDR3 runs to 13 residues. The CDR3 DNA reads TGTGCCAGCAGCCCCGGGGTGCACACTGAAGCTTTCTTT. Protein sequence: CASSPGVHTEAFF.

The V and J genes are TRBV3-1 (or the pseudogene TRBV3-2) and TRBJ2-5, with D possibly TRBD2 on 5 matching bases. Germline V CDR1 and CDR2: LGHDT, YNNKEL (reference sequence). This CDR3 is built from 14 residues. V lost 4 bases and J lost 5, with 14 bases in between. CDR3 coding DNA: TGTGCCAGCAGCCCTGGACTCAGTTCGGAGACCCAGTACTTC. Residues: CASSPGLSSETQYF.

This chain connects TRBV21-1 to TRBJ1-6. TRBV21-1 is flagged as a pseudogene. This CDR3 region has 16 residues. DNA of the CDR3: TGTGCCAGCAGCAAAGCCTTGTGCAGGAGAGGGTCACCCCTCCACTTT. Translation gives CASSKALCRRGSPLHF.

V gene TRBV5-5 combines with J gene TRBJ2-7, with TRBD2 matching 12 bases. J lost 4 bases, V lost 0 bases, and 2 bases had no gene match. There are 15 residues in the CDR3. Per germline, CDR1 SGHKS and CDR2 YYEKEE (reference sequence). The CDR3 is CASSLGLAGGYEQYF. The CDR3 coding sequence is TGTGCCAGCAGCTTGGGTCTAGCGGGAGGGTACGAGCAGTACTTC.

The chain carries TRBV6-4 and TRBJ2-5; 7 bases are shared with TRBD1. CDR3 length: 16 amino acids. Germline lookup yields CDR1 MRHNA and CDR2 SNTAGT. V lost 8 bases and J lost 1; bases outside the gene matches: 13. CDR3 sequence (DNA): TGTGCCAGCCGACAGCTTGAACAGGGGCGCCAAGAGACCCAGTACTTC. Its translation is CASRQLEQGRQETQYF.

V gene TRBV5-1 combines with J gene TRBJ2-2, with D perhaps matching TRBD1 (6 bases). This CDR3 region has 14 residues. V dropped 1 base and J dropped 6 bases, with 10 bases sitting between them. Per the germline V gene, CDR1 is SGHRS and CDR2 is YFSETQ. CDR3 loop: CASSLMQGSGELFF. The CDR3 DNA follows: TGCGCCAGCAGCTTGATGCAGGGGTCCGGGGAGCTGTTTTTT. Combining the CDR3 with reference TRBV5-1 and TRBJ2-2 gives the whole variable domain KAGVTQTPRYLIKTRGQQVTLSCSPISGHRSVSWYQQTPGQGLQFLFEYFSETQRNKGNFPGRFSGRQFSNSRSEMNVSTLELGDSALYLCASSLMQGSGELFFGEGSRLTVL.